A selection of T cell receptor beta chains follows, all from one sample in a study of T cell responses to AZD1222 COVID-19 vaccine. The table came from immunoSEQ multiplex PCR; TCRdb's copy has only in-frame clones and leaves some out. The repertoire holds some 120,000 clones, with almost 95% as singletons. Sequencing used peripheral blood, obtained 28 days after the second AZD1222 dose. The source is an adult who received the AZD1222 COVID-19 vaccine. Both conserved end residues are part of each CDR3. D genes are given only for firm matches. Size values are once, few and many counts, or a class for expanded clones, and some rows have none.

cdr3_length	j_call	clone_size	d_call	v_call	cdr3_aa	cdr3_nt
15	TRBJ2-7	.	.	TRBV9	CASSPHREPSYEQYF	TGTGCCAGCAGCCCTCACCGGGAACCCTCCTACGAGCAGTACTTC
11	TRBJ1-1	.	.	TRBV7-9	CASSSELVTFF	TGTGCCAGCAGCTCGGAACTGGTAACTTTCTTT
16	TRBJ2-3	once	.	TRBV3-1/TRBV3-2	CASSPDWRGRTDTQYF	TGTGCCAGCAGCCCCGACTGGAGAGGGAGAACAGATACGCAGTATTTT
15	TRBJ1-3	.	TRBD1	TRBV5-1	CASSVDRSSGNTIYF	TGCGCCAGCAGCGTGGACAGGTCCTCTGGAAACACCATATATTTT
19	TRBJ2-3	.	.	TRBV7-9	CASSLIFGVFGGPTDTQYF	TGTGCCAGCAGCTTAATTTTTGGGGTTTTCGGCGGACCCACAGATACGCAGTATTTT
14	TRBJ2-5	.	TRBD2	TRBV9	CASSPGGGGETQYF	TGTGCCAGCAGCCCCGGGGGGGGAGGGGAGACCCAGTACTTC
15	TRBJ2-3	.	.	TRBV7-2	CASTLFERSTDTQYF	TGTGCCAGCACCCTCTTTGAGCGGAGCACAGATACGCAGTATTTT
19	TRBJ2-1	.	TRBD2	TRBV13	CASSFGGPTVSGGLYEQFF	TGTGCCAGCAGCTTTGGGGGACCTACCGTTAGCGGGGGGCTATATGAGCAGTTCTTC
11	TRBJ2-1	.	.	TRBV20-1	CSARVNNEQFF	TGCAGTGCTAGAGTGAACAATGAGCAGTTCTTC
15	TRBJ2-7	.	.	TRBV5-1	CASSSSTTGGYEQYF	TGCGCCAGCAGCTCATCTACGACAGGAGGCTACGAGCAGTACTTC
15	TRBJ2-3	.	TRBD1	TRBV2	CASSEGGTARRTQYF	TGTGCCAGCAGTGAAGGGGGGACAGCTAGGCGTACGCAGTATTTT
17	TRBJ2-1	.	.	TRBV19	CASSSTYVGEVFRWQFF	TGTGCCAGTAGTTCTACCTATGTGGGAGAGGTGTTTAGGTGGCAGTTCTTC
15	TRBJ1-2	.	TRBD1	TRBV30	CAWSVPGTGVYGYTF	TGTGCCTGGAGTGTACCCGGGACAGGGGTTTATGGCTACACCTTC
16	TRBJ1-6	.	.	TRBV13	CASSLPDSSGSSPLHF	TGTGCCAGCAGCTTACCAGACAGCTCTGGAAGTTCACCCCTCCACTTT
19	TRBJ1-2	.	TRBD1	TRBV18	CASSPYSPGQDGQLRGYTF	TGTGCCAGCTCACCGTACTCCCCGGGACAGGACGGACAATTAAGAGGCTACACCTTC
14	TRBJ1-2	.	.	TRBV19	CASSIDRARGSYTF	TGTGCCAGTAGTATAGATCGGGCGAGGGGGAGCTACACCTTC
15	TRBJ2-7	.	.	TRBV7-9	CASSLGAGASYEQYF	TGTGCCAGCAGCTTAGGGGCGGGTGCCTCCTACGAGCAGTACTTC
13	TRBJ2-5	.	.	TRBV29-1	CSASGTYQETQYF	TGCAGCGCATCAGGGACGTATCAAGAGACCCAGTACTTC
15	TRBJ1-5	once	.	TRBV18	CASSPLLSGDQPQHF	TGTGCCAGCTCACCCCTATTATCAGGGGATCAGCCCCAGCATTTT
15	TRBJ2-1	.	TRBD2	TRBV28	CASSRGRGVYNEQFF	TGTGCCAGCAGTCGCGGGAGAGGGGTGTACAATGAGCAGTTCTTC
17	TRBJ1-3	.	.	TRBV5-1	CASSLGWAANSGNTIYF	TGCGCCAGCAGCTTGGGGTGGGCGGCAAATTCTGGAAACACCATATATTTT
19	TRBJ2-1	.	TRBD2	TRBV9	CASSVPIGPTSDGYNEQFF	TGTGCCAGCAGCGTCCCAATTGGGCCAACTAGCGACGGCTACAATGAGCAGTTCTTC
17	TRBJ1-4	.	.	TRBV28	CASRARARGATNEKLFF	TGTGCCAGCAGGGCCAGGGCTAGGGGTGCAACTAATGAAAAACTGTTTTTT
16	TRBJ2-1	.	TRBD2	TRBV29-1	CSVYLLAYSSYNEQFF	TGCAGCGTTTATCTACTAGCGTATAGCTCCTACAATGAGCAGTTCTTC
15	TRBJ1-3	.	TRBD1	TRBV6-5	CASSSQGNTGNTIYF	TGTGCCAGCAGTTCACAGGGGAATACTGGAAACACCATATATTTT
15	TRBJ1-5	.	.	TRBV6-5	CASSFGGGYNQPQHF	TGTGCCAGCAGTTTCGGGGGAGGGTACAATCAGCCCCAGCATTTT
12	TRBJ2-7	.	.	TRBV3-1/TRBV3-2	CASSQDQQIQYF	TGTGCCAGCAGCCAAGATCAGCAGATACAGTACTTC
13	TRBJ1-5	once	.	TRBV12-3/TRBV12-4	CASSGEGTGPQHF	TGTGCCAGCAGTGGAGAGGGTACCGGGCCCCAGCATTTT
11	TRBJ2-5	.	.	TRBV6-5	CASRNLETQYF	TGTGCCAGCAGGAACTTGGAGACCCAGTACTTC
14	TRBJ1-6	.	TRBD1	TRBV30	CAWRNWDSGSPLHF	TGTGCCTGGAGAAATTGGGACAGCGGCTCACCCCTCCACTTT
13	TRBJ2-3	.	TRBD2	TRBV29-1	CSVGGGFSDTQYF	TGCAGCGTTGGGGGAGGGTTCTCAGATACGCAGTATTTT
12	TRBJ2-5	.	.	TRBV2	CASKYRRETQYF	TGTGCCAGCAAATACCGGAGGGAGACCCAGTACTTC
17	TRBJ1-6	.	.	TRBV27	CASSTGEGIAYNSPLHF	TGTGCCAGCAGTACGGGGGAGGGGATAGCCTATAATTCACCCCTCCACTTT
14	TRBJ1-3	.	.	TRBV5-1	CASSRGDSGNTIYF	TGCGCCAGCAGCCGGGGAGACTCTGGAAACACCATATATTTT
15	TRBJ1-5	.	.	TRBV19	CASSIQTGTLVAQHF	TGTGCCAGTAGTATCCAAACCGGGACGCTAGTCGCCCAGCATTTT
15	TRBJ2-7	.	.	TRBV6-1	CASSEIDADSYEQYF	TGTGCCAGCAGTGAAATTGATGCGGACTCCTACGAGCAGTACTTC
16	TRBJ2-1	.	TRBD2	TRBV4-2	CASSQGAGDPVNEQFF	TGTGCCAGCAGCCAAGGGGCGGGAGACCCGGTCAATGAGCAGTTCTTC
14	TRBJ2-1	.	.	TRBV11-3	CASSLDPGVNEQFF	TGTGCCAGCAGCTTAGATCCGGGTGTCAATGAGCAGTTCTTC
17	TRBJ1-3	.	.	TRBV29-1	CSVALELGGTSGNTIYF	TGCAGCGTTGCGTTGGAGTTAGGGGGTACCTCTGGAAACACCATATATTTT
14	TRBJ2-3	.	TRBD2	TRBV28	CASSLLAGADTQYF	TGTGCCAGCAGCCTCCTAGCGGGAGCAGATACGCAGTATTTT
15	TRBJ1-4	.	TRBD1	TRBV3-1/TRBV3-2	CASSHAQGANEKLFF	TGTGCCAGCAGCCACGCCCAGGGGGCGAATGAAAAACTGTTTTTT
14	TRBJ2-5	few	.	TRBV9	CASSPWRGKETQYF	TGTGCCAGCAGCCCCTGGAGGGGTAAAGAGACCCAGTACTTC
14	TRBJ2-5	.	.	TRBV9	CASSSRGTQETQYF	TGTGCCAGCAGCTCGAGGGGGACTCAAGAGACCCAGTACTTC
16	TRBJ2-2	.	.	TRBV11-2	CASSLGGRVMSGELFF	TGTGCCAGCAGCTTAGGGGGCCGAGTAATGTCCGGGGAGCTGTTTTTT
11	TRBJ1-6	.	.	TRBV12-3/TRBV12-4	CASRGGSPLHF	TGTGCCAGCAGAGGGGGTTCACCCCTCCACTTT
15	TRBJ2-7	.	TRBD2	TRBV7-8	CASSLASGSAYEQYF	TGTGCCAGCAGCTTAGCGAGCGGGAGTGCTTATGAGCAGTACTTC
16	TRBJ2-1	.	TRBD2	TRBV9	CASSVDPGTSVNEQFF	TGTGCCAGCAGCGTAGATCCCGGGACTAGTGTCAATGAGCAGTTCTTC
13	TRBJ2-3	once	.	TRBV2	CASTGLRTDTQYF	TGTGCCAGCACTGGGTTGCGCACAGATACGCAGTATTTT
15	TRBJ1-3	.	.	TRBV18	CASSPGQASGNTIYF	TGTGCCAGCTCACCGGGACAAGCCTCTGGAAACACCATATATTTT
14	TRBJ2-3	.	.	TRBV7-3	CASSLGGVTDTQYF	TGTGCCAGCAGCTTAGGCGGGGTCACAGATACGCAGTATTTT
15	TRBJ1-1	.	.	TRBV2	CASSEAGGIGTEAFF	TGTGCCAGCAGTGAAGCCGGGGGAATAGGCACTGAAGCTTTCTTT
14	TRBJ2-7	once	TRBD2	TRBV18	CASSPGTIVYEQYF	TGTGCCAGCTCACCAGGGACTATAGTGTACGAGCAGTACTTC